Presented here are 27 T cell receptor beta chains from one specimen sequenced in a study of lung T cells in sarcoidosis with Löfgren's syndrome. TCRdb ran MiXCR on the reads and lists one entry per CDR3 protein. The sample lists around 1,000 distinct CDR3 sequences; roughly 22% were seen once. The sample was CD4+ T cells from PBMCs. All receptors derive from a human donor with sarcoidosis (Löfgren's syndrome or another form), or a control subject (not recorded which).

The table lists this clonotype with a few counts. The chain couples TRBV6-1 to TRBJ1-2, with TRBD1 as a possible D gene (5 bases). Germline values: CDR1 MNHNS, CDR2 SASEGT. The CDR3 is 14 residues long. Trimming stripped 5 bases from V and 2 bases from J, with 12 bases between. CDR3 sequence: CASSLRGTNYGYTF. In DNA form, the CDR3 reads TGTGCCAGCAGTCTTAGGGGAACCAACTATGGCTACACCTTC.

Ten or more counts support this clonotype. This chain links TRBV10-3 with TRBJ1-1; D is perhaps TRBD1 (5 bases). The CDR3 extends over 15 amino acids. Trimming cost V 0 bases and J 0 bases, with 8 bases left between them. The V gene's germline CDR1 is ENHRY and CDR2 SYGVKD. CDR3 residues: CAISESQDLNTEAFF. DNA of the CDR3: TGTGCCATCAGTGAGTCACAGGACTTGAACACTGAAGCTTTCTTT.

Worth noting for this clonotype: Compared with germline, one end of the junction differs, possibly owing to a read error. V and J are TRBV15 and TRBJ1-2; D remains ambiguous. Germline V CDR1 and CDR2: LNHNV, YYDKDF (reference sequence). This CDR3 has 15 amino acids. The DNA for the CDR3 is TGTGCCACCGGCAGAGGAAGGACCGAGAATTATGGCTACAGCTTC. It is translated as CATGRGRTENYGYSF.

In nucleotides, the CDR3 is TGTGCCAGCAGCTCAGAGGGTTTCGAGGGACTAACCTCTGGAAACACCATATATTTT. It specifies CASSSEGFEGLTSGNTIYF. The J gene is TRBJ1-3, the V gene TRBV7-8; D perhaps matches TRBD1 (5 bases). Trimming cost V 4 bases and J 0 bases, with 22 bases left between them. The germline CDR1 and CDR2 sequences are SGHVS and FQNEAQ. The CDR3 extends over 19 amino acids.

In the case of this clonotype: Given the absence of the conserved phenylalanine or tryptophan at the CDR3 end, a read error is likely. V usage is TRBV20-1 and J usage is TRBJ2-3; D is ambiguous. Trimming pared 6 bases from V and 6 bases from J, leaving 13 bases between. CDR3 length equals 12 residues. CDR1 and CDR2 from the germline V gene are DFQATT and SNEGSKA (reference sequence). The CDR3 bases are TGCAGTGCGCCGCGTAGGGCTGATACGCAGTATTCT. Translating it yields CSAPRRADTQYS.

There are many counts of this clonotype. The rearrangement uses TRBV30 and TRBJ2-7; TRBD1 aligns across 7 bases. The J segment lost 7 bases and the V segment lost 0 bases, leaving 9 bases of the junction unmatched. Germline CDR1 GTSNPN, CDR2 SVGIG (reference sequence). The CDR3 extends over 14 amino acids. The CDR3 DNA is TGTGCCTGGAGTGTCGGTCAGGGGGTCCGGGAGCAGTACTTC. It specifies CAWSVGQGVREQYF.

V and J are TRBV7-2 and TRBJ2-2, with D possibly matching TRBD1 (5 bases). Germline assignment: CDR1 SGHTA and CDR2 FQGNSA. Trimming pared 11 bases from V and 1 base from J, leaving 14 bases between. The CDR3 runs to 14 residues. The CDR3 loop is CAASTDRNTGELFF. Written as DNA, the CDR3 is TGTGCCGCCAGCACCGACAGGAACACCGGGGAGCTGTTTTTT.

In its sample, this clonotype ranks as medium-sized (0.01 to 0.1%). The rearrangement uses TRBV6-6 and TRBJ1-3; D remains ambiguous. The germline V and J ends were trimmed by 2 bases and 2 bases, with 4 bases remaining between them. This CDR3 region has 13 residues. Per the germline V gene, CDR1 is MNHNY and CDR2 is SVGAGI (reference sequence). The CDR3 loop is CASSYRAGNTIYF. CDR3 nucleotide sequence: TGTGCCAGCAGTTACCGAGCTGGAAACACCATATATTTT.

On this clonotype itself: Mismatch with germline at one junction end may stem from a read error. The genes are TRBV20-1 and TRBJ2-2; possibly TRBD1 or TRBD2 for D (6 bases each). The CDR3 is 13 amino acids. The germline gives CDR1 DFQATT, CDR2 SNEGSKA (reference sequence). CDR3 region: CSARQTGAGEPFF. CDR3 nucleotide sequence: TGCAGTGCCAGACAAACGGGGGCCGGGGAGCCGTTTTTT.

V and J are TRBV20-1 and TRBJ1-5, with 7 bases that match TRBD1. The closer fit of TRBJ2-3 to the DNA end suggests the J call may be wrong. The CDR3 length is 14 residues. Germline CDR1 is DFQATT and CDR2 is SNEGSKA (reference sequence). The CDR3 DNA is TGCAGTGCTAGAGGACAGGGAACAAATCAGCCCCAGTATTTT. Its protein product is CSARGQGTNQPQYF.

This clonotype counts as large. This chain joins TRBV20-1 and TRBJ2-2; 12 positions match TRBD2. V lost 0 bases to trimming and J lost 0 bases; unmatched junction nucleotides: 8. The CDR3 has 19 residues. CDR1 and CDR2 (germline): DFQATT, SNEGSKA (reference sequence). The CDR3 bases are TGCAGTGCTAGAGATCTAAGGACTAGCGGGAAGACGAACACCGGGGAGCTGTTTTTT. This codes for CSARDLRTSGKTNTGELFF.

With respect to this clonotype: Just one base apart from a much larger clone, this may be a read error. The chain combines TRBV2 with TRBJ2-1; D ambiguous. The CDR3 spans 11 residues. Germline CDR1 and CDR2: SNHLY and FYNNEI. In nucleotides, the CDR3 is TGTGCCAGCAGTGGGGTGGGCGAGCATTCCTTC. Protein sequence: CASSGVGEHSF.

A remark on this clonotype: The conserved final phenylalanine or tryptophan is absent from the CDR3, which likely points to a read error. The chain combines TRBV15 with TRBJ1-2, with D uncertain. Germline V CDR1 and CDR2: LNHNV, YYDKDF (reference sequence). The CDR3 totals 15 residues. Trimming pared 1 base from V and 5 bases from J, leaving 14 bases between. The CDR3 here is CATSRGSTENYGYTL. CDR3 nucleotides: TGTGCCACCAGCAGAGGAAGTACCGAGAATTATGGCTACACCTTA.

This clonotype is labeled large. The chain joins TRBV2 to TRBJ2-1; D uncertain. Looked up from germline, CDR1 is SNHLY and CDR2 is FYNNEI. CDR3 length: 13 amino acids. With 8 bases removed from V and 0 bases from J, the gap between germline ends came to 8 bases. The CDR3: CASLGSSYNEQFF. CDR3 coding DNA: TGTGCCAGCCTGGGAAGCTCCTACAATGAGCAGTTCTTC.

By share, this clonotype ranks as large. One end of the junction fails to match germline, which may point to a read error. The V and J genes are TRBV15 and TRBJ2-5; TRBD1 might be the D (6 bases). The germline V gene encodes CDR1 LNHNV and CDR2 YYDKDF (reference sequence). The CDR3 loop spans 14 amino acids. The CDR3 DNA reads TGTACCACCAGCAGAGTTAGGGGGCAAGAGACCCAGTACTTC. This encodes CTTSRVRGQETQYF. Supplemented by reference TRBV15 and TRBJ2-5, the full variable domain reads DAMVIQNPRYQVTQFGKPVTLSCSQTLNHNVMYWYQQKSSQAPKLLFHYYDKDFNNEADTPDNFQSRRPNTSFCFLDIRSPGLGDTAMYLCTTSRVRGQETQYFGPGTRLLVL.

This clonotype is large in the sample. The CDR3 DNA follows: TGTGCCAGCAAAAGGGACCCGAACACTGAAGCTTTCTTT. Translated: CASKRDPNTEAFF. The rearrangement joins TRBV6-1 to TRBJ1-1, with TRBD1 as a possible D gene (5 bases). V lost 7 bases and J 1 base, leaving 10 bases between the germline ends. This CDR3 has 13 residues. Germline CDR1 MNHNS, CDR2 SASEGT.

The CDR3 loop is CASSYYGGPQAYNEQFF. For the CDR3, the DNA is TGTGCCAGCAGTTACTACGGCGGACCACAAGCCTACAATGAGCAGTTCTTC. The gene calls are TRBV6-2 or TRBV6-3 and TRBJ2-1, with unresolved D. Germline CDR1 and CDR2: MNHEY and SVGEGT. The V end was cut by 1 base, the J end by 2 bases, with 15 bases between. The CDR3 length is 17 residues.

This clonotype counts as large. This chain connects TRBV20-1 to TRBJ1-5; 7 bases fit TRBD1. CDR3 length equals 15 residues. Germline V gives CDR1 DFQATT, CDR2 SNEGSKA (reference sequence). Unmatched junction bases numbered 5, after V lost 0 bases and J lost 3 bases. The CDR3 sequence is CSARDHRGLNQPQHF. For the CDR3, the DNA is TGCAGTGCTAGAGACCACAGGGGACTCAATCAGCCCCAGCATTTT.

The table lists this clonotype with a few counts. This may be a read error: a much more frequent sequence differs by one nucleotide. Here the CDR3 reads CATSERGTQYF. The CDR3 DNA is TGTGCCACCAGTGAGAGGGGGACCCAGTACTTC. The gene calls are TRBV24-1 and TRBJ2-5; either TRBD1 or TRBD2 may fit D (5 bases each). V shed 4 bases and J shed 7 bases, with 6 bases lying between them. The CDR3 extends over 11 amino acids. Germline V gene data show CDR1 as KGHDR and CDR2 as SFDVKD.

By sample share, this clonotype is large (0.1 to 1%). The chain employs TRBV2 and TRBJ2-1, with D unclear. The CDR3 extends over 13 amino acids. Per the germline V gene, CDR1 is SNHLY and CDR2 is FYNNEI. Trimming took 6 bases from V and 13 from J, leaving 19 bases between them. The CDR3 protein is CASSTDRSAEQFF. As DNA, the CDR3 is TGTGCCAGCAGCACAGACCGCTCCGCGGAACAGTTCTTC. The variable domain in full, completed from reference TRBV2 and TRBJ2-1, reads EPEVTQTPSHQVTQMGQEVILRCVPISNHLYFYWYRQILGQKVEFLVSFYNNEISEKSEIFDDQFSVERPDGSNFTLKIRSTKLEDSAMYFCASSTDRSAEQFFGPGTRLTVL.

This clonotype was detected only once. The gene calls are TRBV27 and TRBJ1-1; no definite D call. CDR1 and CDR2 from the germline V gene are MNHEY and SMNVEV (reference sequence). The V end lost 8 bases, the J end lost 1 base, and 11 bases lay between the germline ends. This CDR3 has 13 amino acids. CDR3 loop: CASGSAENTEAFF. Here the CDR3 DNA reads TGTGCCAGCGGTTCCGCAGAGAACACTGAAGCTTTCTTT.

As for this clonotype: Being one base from a much bigger clone, this may be a read error. The chain carries TRBV29-1 and TRBJ2-5; 14 bases map to TRBD2. The CDR3 spans 14 residues. The germline CDR1 and CDR2 sequences are SQVTM and ANQGSEA. The CDR3 is CSVRGLAGAEAQYF. Here the CDR3 DNA reads TGCAGCGTTCGGGGACTAGCGGGAGCAGAGGCCCAGTACTTC. The variable domain in full, completed from reference TRBV29-1 and TRBJ2-5, reads SAVISQKPSRDICQRGTSLTIQCQVDSQVTMMFWYRQQPGQSLTLIATANQGSEATYESGFVIDKFPISRPNLTFSTLTVSNMSPEDSSIYLCSVRGLAGAEAQYFGPGTRLLVL.

This clonotype is deemed medium-sized (0.01 to 0.1%). This chain uses TRBV5-1 with TRBJ2-5; possibly TRBD2 for D (6 bases). The CDR3 is made up of 17 amino acids. CDR1 is SGHRS, CDR2 YFSETQ, per germline. The V gene lost 1 base and the J gene lost 3 bases, with 19 bases spanning the gap. The DNA of the CDR3 is TGCGCCAGCAGCTTGAAAGCCCCTTTGACGGGAGAAGAGACCCAGTACTTC. This encodes CASSLKAPLTGEETQYF.

This clonotype is classed as large. V and J are TRBV20-1 and TRBJ2-1, with 8 bases that match TRBD2. Germline V lookup: CDR1 DFQATT, CDR2 SNEGSKA (reference sequence). The CDR3 has 18 residues. V lost 6 bases, J lost 9 bases, and 25 bases stayed unmatched. This CDR3 is CSAQGLVAVSVTISEQFF. Here the CDR3 DNA reads TGCAGTGCCCAGGGACTAGTGGCAGTGTCCGTCACTATTAGTGAGCAGTTCTTC.

By its share, this clonotype is medium-sized. The chain uses TRBV18 and TRBJ1-5; D uncertain. Trimming took 6 bases from V and 1 from J, leaving 4 bases between them. Germline loops: CDR1 KGHSH, CDR2 LQKENI. CDR3 size: 12 residues. CDR3 sequence: CASSESNQPQHF. In DNA, the CDR3 is TGTGCCAGCTCCGAAAGCAATCAGCCCCAGCATTTT. The full variable domain, with the rest looked up from reference TRBV18 and TRBJ1-5, is NAGVMQNPRHLVRRRGQEARLRCSPMKGHSHVYWYRQLPEEGLKFMVYLQKENIIDESGMPKERFSAEFPKEGPSILRIQQVVRGDSAAYFCASSESNQPQHFGDGTRLSIL.

Relative to its sample, this clonotype is large. The chain uses TRBV20-1 and TRBJ1-5, with D perhaps matching TRBD1 (5 bases). Trimming pared 0 bases from V and 3 bases from J, leaving 6 bases between. CDR3 length equals 13 residues. Per the germline V gene, CDR1 is DFQATT and CDR2 is SNEGSKA (reference sequence). The CDR3 here is CSAREQDNQPQHF. The DNA of the CDR3 is TGCAGTGCTAGAGAACAGGACAATCAGCCCCAGCATTTT.

By frequency in the sample, this clonotype is large (0.1 to 1%). This chain connects TRBV20-1 to TRBJ1-4; no reliable D call. CDR1 is DFQATT, CDR2 SNEGSKA, per germline (reference sequence). The CDR3 loop spans 14 amino acids. Trimming shortened V by 2 bases and J by 5 bases, and 12 bases separated the two germline ends. The CDR3 nucleotides read TGCAGTGCTAGAATCCCCGCCTCGAATGAAAAACTGTTTTTT. Residues: CSARIPASNEKLFF.